This entry features one T cell receptor beta chain sequence. Its antigen remains unidentified. The data were taken from a study of monozygotic twins with inflammatory bowel disease. Broader study findings: Especially with disease activity, IBD patients had fewer clonotypes in common with others than healthy twins did.

Collection of a roughly 2.3 ml blood sample took place per donor. No T cells were sorted before total RNA was taken from whole blood. The quantity of total RNA per TCR library was 3,000 to 4,500 ng. Each CDR3 protein gets one entry in TCRdb, which reprocessed the 5' RACE reads and gives no DNA. This repertoire comprises about 380,000 distinct CDR3 sequences; its ten largest clones make up 2.5% to 3%. The sequenced sample was blood. The TCR was taken from a human donor with ulcerative colitis or Crohn's disease, or a healthy co-twin of an affected twin (not recorded which).

This CDR3 reads CASSQDTQTAGNTIYF. This chain links TRBV4-3 with TRBJ1-3. This CDR3 is 16 amino acids long. The germline gives CDR1 LGHNA, CDR2 YSLEER.